A single sample gave rise to the 23 T cell receptor beta chains below, sequenced in a study of identical twins' blood T cells. TCRdb re-called the 5' RACE reads with MiXCR, one entry per CDR3 protein. The table records a few hundred thousand distinct CDR3 sequences, roughly 27% of them present only once. Material: PBMCs. The source is a woman between 18 and 49 years old in good health.

The chain is built from TRBV10-3 and TRBJ2-5, with 8 positions matching TRBD2. V trimming: 5 bases; J trimming: 2 bases; junction bases outside the gene matches: 4. The CDR3 has 14 residues. Germline assignment: CDR1 ENHRY and CDR2 SYGVKD. CDR3 sequence: CAISLLAGQETQYF. CDR3 DNA sequence: TGTGCCATCAGTTTATTAGCGGGGCAAGAGACCCAGTACTTC.

This chain uses TRBV7-3 with TRBJ2-3; 7 nucleotides agree with TRBD2. J gave up 2 bases and V 2 bases, and 4 bases lay outside the gene matches. The CDR3 consists of 15 residues. Looked up from germline, CDR1 is SGHTA and CDR2 is FQGTGA. CDR3 in amino acids: CASSLGDYITDTQYF. DNA for the CDR3: TGTGCCAGCAGCTTAGGGGACTACATCACAGATACGCAGTATTTT. The full variable domain, in which reference TRBV7-3 and TRBJ2-3 provide the parts outside the CDR3, is GAGVSQTPSNKVTEKGKYVELRCDPISGHTALYWYRQSLGQGPEFLIYFQGTGAADDSGLPNDRFFAVRPEGSVSTLKIQRTERGDSAVYLCASSLGDYITDTQYFGPGTRLTVL.

V is TRBV7-2 and J is TRBJ1-1, with D unresolved. The V gene lost 5 bases and the J gene lost 3 bases, with 4 bases spanning the gap. The CDR3 runs 11 residues. Germline loops: CDR1 SGHTA, CDR2 FQGNSA. CDR3 sequence (DNA): TGTGCCAGCAGCGCCGACACTGAAGCTTTCTTT. This sequence encodes CASSADTEAFF.

There are a few counts of this clonotype. The gene calls are TRBV20-1 and TRBJ2-3; a weak D match, TRBD1 (5 bases). Germline CDR1 reads DFQATT; CDR2 reads SNEGSKA (reference sequence). The CDR3 spans 13 residues. Trimming cost V 1 base and J 3 bases, with 8 bases left between them. The CDR3 reads CSARVGRTDTQYF. For the CDR3, the DNA is TGCAGTGCTAGAGTGGGGCGAACAGATACGCAGTATTTT.

In its sample, this clonotype was seen a few times. The rearrangement uses TRBV4-1 and TRBJ1-4; 10 bases align to TRBD1. V lost 2 bases to trimming and J lost 0 bases; unmatched junction nucleotides: 3. CDR1 is MGHRA, CDR2 YSYEKL, per germline. The CDR3 extends over 17 amino acids. CDR3 coding DNA: TGCGCCAGCAGCCAACCCGGGACAGGGGCAACTAATGAAAAACTGTTTTTT. Its protein is CASSQPGTGATNEKLFF.

The chain couples TRBV18 to TRBJ2-2; possible D gene TRBD2, 6 bases. Between the trimmed V and J ends, which lost 1 base and 6 bases, there was a span of 18 bases. There are 17 residues in the CDR3. Per germline, CDR1 KGHSH and CDR2 LQKENI. The CDR3 region has the DNA TGTGCCAGCTCACCACTAGCGGCAGACTACGGGGCCGGGGAGCTGTTTTTT. This encodes CASSPLAADYGAGELFF.

In this sample, this clonotype turned up a few times. The chain couples TRBV18 to TRBJ2-3; D gene uncertain. CDR1 is KGHSH, CDR2 LQKENI, per germline. This CDR3 has 12 residues. V was shortened by 4 bases and J by 4 bases, with 6 bases between the two germline ends. The CDR3 DNA reads as TGTGCCAGCTCACGTTCCGCAGATACGCAGTATTTT. The encoded protein is CASSRSADTQYF.

This clonotype was observed a handful of times. The chain recombines TRBV6-4 with TRBJ2-2; 9 nucleotides align to TRBD2. The germline CDR1 and CDR2 sequences are MRHNA and SNTAGT. Trimming removed 0 bases from V and 7 bases from J; junction bases left unmatched: 6. This CDR3 spans 16 amino acids. As DNA, the CDR3 is TGTGCCAGCAGTGACTCGGGCGGGGGGGCCGTCGGGGAGCTGTTTTTT. It encodes CASSDSGGGAVGELFF.

This clonotype was detected a few times. This sequence joins TRBV29-1 and TRBJ2-2, with D possibly TRBD2 on 6 matching bases. Trimming left V 7 bases short and J 6 bases short, with 9 bases between. Germline assignment: CDR1 SQVTM and CDR2 ANQGSEA. This CDR3 spans 11 amino acids. The CDR3 coding sequence is TGCAGCGCCGGGGGTTCCGGGGAGCTGTTTTTT. It is translated as CSAGGSGELFF.

The rearrangement joins TRBV29-1 to TRBJ1-2, with 10 bases aligning to TRBD1. CDR1 and CDR2 (germline): SQVTM, ANQGSEA. V was clipped by 7 bases and J by 2 bases; unmatched bases: 10. The CDR3 spans 15 residues. CDR3 coding DNA: TGCAGCGATAGACAGGGGGCAACACGAAACTATGGCTACACCTTC. Amino acids: CSDRQGATRNYGYTF.

The chain links TRBV3-1 to TRBJ1-2; maybe TRBD1 (5 bases). This CDR3 spans 15 amino acids. Germline V gives CDR1 LGHDT, CDR2 YNNKEL (reference sequence). V was pared by 4 bases and J by 4 bases, with 16 bases between. CDR3 DNA: TGTGCCAGCAGCCCTTTCAATTGGGGCCCCTATGGCTACACCTTC. It codes for CASSPFNWGPYGYTF.

This chain connects TRBV14 to TRBJ1-1; no definite D call. Deletions cut 3 bases from V and 3 bases from J, with 5 bases between. The V gene's germline CDR1 is SGHDN and CDR2 FVKESK. The CDR3 spans 12 residues. The CDR3 reads CASSQTHTEAFF. The DNA for the CDR3 is TGTGCCAGCAGCCAGACCCACACTGAAGCTTTCTTT.

This clonotype turned up a few times. V is TRBV6-2 or TRBV6-3 and J is TRBJ2-7, with TRBD2 identical over 11 bases. Germline V gene sequence: CDR1 MNHEY, CDR2 SVGEGT. Trimming removed 0 bases from V and 3 bases from J; junction bases left unmatched: 4. This CDR3 has 16 residues. CDR3 DNA: TGTGCCAGCAGTTACTCCCTAGCGGGAGGACACTACGAGCAGTACTTC. Its protein product is CASSYSLAGGHYEQYF.

This clonotype was found once. A read error may account for a junction end that differs from germline. The J gene is TRBJ2-5, the V gene TRBV10-3; D tentatively fits TRBD1 or TRBD2 (5 bases each). This CDR3 is built from 14 residues. CDR1 and CDR2 from the germline V gene are ENHRY and SYGVKD. Here the CDR3 reads CAISASRVGETQCF. DNA for the CDR3: TGTGCCATCAGTGCCTCTAGGGTGGGGGAGACCCAGTGCTTC.

This clonotype was observed a handful of times. The chain joins TRBV9 to TRBJ1-1; D call uncertain. The CDR3 loop spans 14 amino acids. V lost 2 bases and J lost 8, with 16 bases in between. Per germline, CDR1 SGDLS and CDR2 YYNGEE. Here the CDR3 reads CASSVDLGQKEAFF. CDR3 nucleotide sequence: TGTGCCAGCAGCGTCGACTTGGGTCAGAAAGAAGCTTTCTTT.

This clonotype was counted only a few times. V is TRBV20-1 and J is TRBJ1-3; D perhaps matches TRBD1 (6 bases). Germline assignment: CDR1 DFQATT and CDR2 SNEGSKA (reference sequence). With 6 bases removed from V and 4 bases from J, the gap between germline ends came to 19 bases. This CDR3 contains 15 residues. CDR3 DNA sequence: TGCAGTGCCCCCAGGGGAACGGCGTACGGAAACACCATATATTTT. It yields the protein CSAPRGTAYGNTIYF.

The rearrangement links TRBV7-2 to TRBJ1-4; D not resolved. Looked up from germline, CDR1 is SGHTA and CDR2 is FQGNSA. Deletions cut 6 bases from V and 1 base from J, with 12 bases between. The length of the CDR3 is 15 residues. In DNA form, the CDR3 reads TGTGCCAGCAGGAACTTGAGGGAAACTAATGAAAAACTGTTTTTT. Translation gives CASRNLRETNEKLFF.

This clonotype was seen only a few times. The chain carries TRBV6-2 or TRBV6-3 and TRBJ1-2; D possibly corresponds to TRBD1 (6 bases). V was trimmed by 6 bases and J by 3 bases, leaving 17 bases between them. Germline CDR1 MNHEY, CDR2 SVGEGT. The CDR3 length is 15 residues. The CDR3: CASSQGPTAYYGYTF. The CDR3 nucleotides are TGTGCCAGCAGCCAGGGGCCGACAGCCTACTATGGCTACACCTTC.

The chain links TRBV11-2 to TRBJ2-1; D is tentatively TRBD1 or TRBD2 (5 bases each). V gave up 6 bases and J gave up 3 bases, with 21 bases separating them. The CDR3 loop spans 17 amino acids. Germline V gene data show CDR1 as SGHAT and CDR2 as FQNNGV. CDR3 in amino acids: CASSPSMGTPRYNEQFF. CDR3 sequence (DNA): TGTGCCAGCAGTCCAAGTATGGGGACGCCTCGCTACAATGAGCAGTTCTTC.

This clonotype was counted a few times. This chain links TRBV9 with TRBJ2-5, with D hard to call. The CDR3 is made up of 15 amino acids. From germline, CDR1 is SGDLS and CDR2 YYNGEE. Trimming took off 4 bases at V and 5 bases at J, with 18 bases between the two ends. Here the CDR3 reads CASSPRPTNVETQYF. Here the CDR3 DNA reads TGTGCCAGCAGCCCCCGTCCCACTAATGTGGAGACCCAGTACTTC.

The chain joins TRBV12-3 or TRBV12-4 to TRBJ2-7; TRBD2 matches at 7 bases. Trimming took 7 bases from V and 3 from J; bases not matched to a gene: 12. This CDR3 is built from 15 residues. The DNA of the CDR3 is TGTGCCAGCACCTCCGGAGCGGGACTGATCTACGAGCAGTACTTC. It codes for CASTSGAGLIYEQYF.

The gene calls are TRBV4-1 and TRBJ2-1; TRBD2 agrees at 8 bases. Germline loops: CDR1 MGHRA, CDR2 YSYEKL. The CDR3 is 16 amino acids. V was clipped by 0 bases and J by 2 bases; unmatched bases: 3. The CDR3 loop is CASSQDPLAAYNEQFF. In DNA, the CDR3 is TGCGCCAGCAGCCAAGATCCACTAGCGGCCTACAATGAGCAGTTCTTC.

The table lists this clonotype with a few counts. The chain carries TRBV20-1 and TRBJ1-5, with D hard to call. Trimming removed 4 bases at V and 0 bases at J, with 10 bases between. CDR1 is DFQATT and CDR2 is SNEGSKA in the germline V gene (reference sequence). The CDR3 consists of 14 residues. The CDR3 loop is CSATQILSNQPQHF. CDR3 coding DNA: TGCAGTGCTACGCAGATTCTTAGCAATCAGCCCCAGCATTTT.